The 16 T cell receptor beta chains below come from one sample, sequenced in a study of cytomegalovirus exposure and HLA in healthy donors. The PCR used 60 Vbeta and 13 Jbeta primers. Only in-frame clones appear in the TCRdb table, and some are missing; sequencing was by immunoSEQ multiplex PCR. The sample shows some 71,000 clones, around 76% of them seen only once. The sample comprised PBMCs. The receptors originated from a man aged 18 to 30 in good health and CMV-seronegative.

This clone came up a few times. The rearrangement uses TRBV5-1 and TRBJ1-1; D is undetermined. Germline V CDR1 and CDR2: SGHRS, YFSETQ. Trimming cost V 6 bases and J 0 bases, with 9 bases left between them. CDR3 size: 13 residues. The CDR3 region has the DNA TGCGCCAGCACCAAACTTATGAACACTGAAGCTTTCTTT. Its translation is CASTKLMNTEAFF.

The genes are TRBV6-1 and TRBJ2-7; 9 bases match TRBD1. The CDR3 covers 15 residues. V gave up 2 bases and J gave up 2 bases; unmatched junction bases: 4. Germline loops: CDR1 MNHNS, CDR2 SASEGT. The chain's CDR3 is CASSEITGGPYEQYF. CDR3 nucleotides: TGTGCCAGCAGTGAAATAACAGGGGGCCCCTACGAGCAGTACTTC.

The rearrangement joins TRBV10-1 to TRBJ1-6, with 7 bases matching TRBD1. After removal of 2 bases from V and 5 bases from J, the junction contained 0 bases not matched to a gene. Germline V gives CDR1 WNHNN, CDR2 SYGVQD (reference sequence). This CDR3 is 14 amino acids long. CDR3 nucleotides: TGCGCCAGCAGTGAGGGGACAGATAATTCACCCCTCCACTTT. It is translated as CASSEGTDNSPLHF.

This clone was seen just once. This chain connects TRBV7-3 to TRBJ2-1; 10 nucleotides agree with TRBD1. Germline V lookup: CDR1 SGHTA, CDR2 FQGTGA. This CDR3 is 15 amino acids long. V shed 2 bases, J shed 5 bases, and the junction held 3 bases outside the gene matches. CDR3: CASSLSGTGDNEQFF. The CDR3 DNA reads TGTGCCAGCAGCTTATCAGGGACAGGGGACAATGAGCAGTTCTTC.

The V gene is TRBV19, the J gene TRBJ2-7, with TRBD1 as a possible D gene (5 bases). There are 15 residues in the CDR3. With 1 base removed from V and 0 bases from J, the gap between germline ends came to 10 bases. The germline CDR1 and CDR2 sequences are LNHDA and SQIVND (reference sequence). CDR3 protein: CASSIGRTSSYEQYF. The CDR3 bases are TGTGCCAGTAGTATAGGGCGGACAAGCTCCTACGAGCAGTACTTC.

The rearrangement uses TRBV9 and TRBJ1-1, with TRBD1 matching over 8 bases. The length of the CDR3 is 14 residues. In germline, CDR1 is SGDLS, CDR2 YYNGEE. The V segment lost 2 bases and the J segment 3 bases; nucleotides outside the gene matches: 3. CDR3 sequence reads: CASSVTGGDTEAFF. Here the CDR3 DNA reads TGTGCCAGCAGCGTTACAGGGGGAGACACTGAAGCTTTCTTT.

This chain joins TRBV18 and TRBJ1-1; 10 bases line up with TRBD1. From germline, CDR1 is KGHSH and CDR2 LQKENI. The CDR3 runs to 12 residues. With 3 bases clipped from V and 8 bases from J, the junction kept 0 bases outside the gene matches. CDR3 amino acids: CASSPTGGEAFF. In DNA, the CDR3 is TGTGCCAGCTCACCGACAGGGGGCGAAGCTTTCTTT.

This clone was found a few times. The chain combines TRBV11-2 with TRBJ1-1; TRBD1 agrees at 7 bases. Germline V gives CDR1 SGHAT, CDR2 FQNNGV. This CDR3 has 15 amino acids. Trimming removed 6 bases from V and 1 base from J; junction bases left unmatched: 8. The CDR3 spells CASSLLTGSNTEAFF. CDR3 sequence (DNA): TGTGCCAGCAGTCTACTGACAGGGTCGAACACTGAAGCTTTCTTT.

The V call is TRBV6-6, the J call TRBJ2-3; 13 bases match TRBD2. Trimming at V came to 5 bases and at J to 8 bases, leaving 7 bases not matched to a gene. This CDR3 contains 15 residues. Germline CDR1 MNHNY, CDR2 SVGAGI (reference sequence). The CDR3 region has the DNA TGTGCCAGCAGTCCACTAGCGGGGGGGCGCGGTACGCAGTATTTT. Residues: CASSPLAGGRGTQYF.

The rearrangement uses TRBV5-1 and TRBJ2-1; 8 nucleotides align to TRBD2. Per the germline V gene, CDR1 is SGHRS and CDR2 is YFSETQ. V dropped 0 bases and J dropped 1; count of bases not matched to a gene: 0. The CDR3 spans 15 residues. The CDR3 region has the DNA TGCGCCAGCAGCTTGGGACTAGCGTCCTACAATGAGCAGTTCTTC. It codes for CASSLGLASYNEQFF.

The chain carries TRBV7-6 and TRBJ1-4, with TRBD1 matching over 7 bases. The CDR3 is 19 residues long. Germline CDR1 and CDR2: SGHVS and FNYEAQ. The V segment lost 1 base and the J segment 3 bases; nucleotides outside the gene matches: 14. In DNA, the CDR3 is TGTGCCAGCAGCTTAGTAATTGGTAGGGGGCTTGAGGCTAATGAAAAACTGTTTTTT. It is translated as CASSLVIGRGLEANEKLFF.

This clone was counted once. The genes are TRBV7-2 and TRBJ1-2; maybe TRBD1 (6 bases). Germline V gene sequence: CDR1 SGHTA, CDR2 FQGNSA. The CDR3 has 13 amino acids. The ends were cut back, 6 bases at V and 7 bases at J, with 15 bases in the middle. The CDR3 bases are TGTGCCAGCAGTCTAAACAGGGAAGGTGGCTACACCTTC. This sequence encodes CASSLNREGGYTF.

The chain recombines TRBV2 with TRBJ2-3; D is unclear. Trimming stripped 7 bases from V and 0 bases from J, with 8 bases between. The CDR3 runs 13 residues. The germline V gene has CDR1 SNHLY and CDR2 FYNNEI. CDR3 residues: CASKILSTDTQYF. CDR3 nucleotide sequence: TGTGCCAGCAAGATACTTAGCACAGATACGCAGTATTTT.

The sample holds a few counts of this clone. J is TRBJ2-1 and V is TRBV5-8, with a tentative D call TRBD2 (5 bases). V shed 2 bases and J shed 3 bases, with 9 bases lying between them. There are 14 residues in the CDR3. Looked up from germline, CDR1 is SGHTS and CDR2 is YDEGEE. This chain's CDR3 is CASSFSADYNEQFF. The CDR3 DNA is TGTGCCAGCAGCTTTTCAGCGGACTACAATGAGCAGTTCTTC.

The rearrangement joins TRBV28 to TRBJ2-2, with 9 bases matching TRBD2. The V gene end was trimmed by 8 bases and the J gene end by 1 base; junction bases not matched to a gene: 8. The CDR3 is made up of 16 amino acids. Germline CDR1 and CDR2: MDHEN and SYDVKM. The CDR3 loop is CASWALRGGNTGELFF. The CDR3 DNA is TGTGCCAGCTGGGCCCTGCGGGGGGGGAACACCGGGGAGCTGTTTTTT.

The chain recombines TRBV5-4 with TRBJ2-5; TRBD2 agrees at 9 bases. CDR3 length: 16 amino acids. V lost 4 bases to trimming and J lost 1 base; unmatched junction nucleotides: 8. Germline lookup yields CDR1 SGHNT and CDR2 YYREEE (reference sequence). CDR3 amino acids: CASSPAGGTAQETQYF. CDR3 DNA: TGTGCCAGCAGCCCCGCGGGGGGGACGGCCCAAGAGACCCAGTACTTC. The full variable domain, its missing parts supplied by reference TRBV5-4 and TRBJ2-5, is ETGVTQSPTHLIKTRGQQVTLRCSSQSGHNTVSWYQQALGQGPQFIFQYYREEENGRGNFPPRFSGLQFPNYSSELNVNALELDDSALYLCASSPAGGTAQETQYFGPGTRLLVL.